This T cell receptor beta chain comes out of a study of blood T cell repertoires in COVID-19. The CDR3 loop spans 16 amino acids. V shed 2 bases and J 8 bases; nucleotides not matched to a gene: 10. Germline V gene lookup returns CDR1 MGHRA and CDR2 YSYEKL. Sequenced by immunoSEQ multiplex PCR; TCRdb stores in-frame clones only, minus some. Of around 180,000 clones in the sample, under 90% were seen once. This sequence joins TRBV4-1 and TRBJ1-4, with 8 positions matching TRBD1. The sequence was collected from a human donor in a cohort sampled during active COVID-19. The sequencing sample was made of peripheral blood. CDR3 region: CASSQPRTGFEEKLFF. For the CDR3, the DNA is TGCGCCAGCAGCCAACCTAGGACAGGGTTTGAGGAAAAACTGTTTTTT.